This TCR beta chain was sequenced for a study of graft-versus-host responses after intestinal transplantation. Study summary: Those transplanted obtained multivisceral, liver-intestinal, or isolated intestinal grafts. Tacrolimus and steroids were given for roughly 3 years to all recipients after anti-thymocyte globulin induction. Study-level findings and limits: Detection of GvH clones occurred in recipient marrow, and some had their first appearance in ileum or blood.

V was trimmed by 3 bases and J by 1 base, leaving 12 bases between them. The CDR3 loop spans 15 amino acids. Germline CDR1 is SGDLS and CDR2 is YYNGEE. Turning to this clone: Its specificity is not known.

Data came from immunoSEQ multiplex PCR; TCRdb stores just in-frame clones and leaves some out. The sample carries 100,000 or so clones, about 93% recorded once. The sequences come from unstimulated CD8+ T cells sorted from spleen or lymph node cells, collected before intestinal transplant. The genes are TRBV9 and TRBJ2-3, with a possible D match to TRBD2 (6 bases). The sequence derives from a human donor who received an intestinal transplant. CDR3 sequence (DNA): TGTGCCAGCAGCGACCCCCAGCGGGGCACAGATACGCAGTATTTT. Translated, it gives CASSDPQRGTDTQYF.